This is a list of T cell receptor beta chains from one sample in a study of T cell responses to AZD1222 COVID-19 vaccine. The table came from immunoSEQ multiplex PCR; TCRdb's copy has only in-frame clones and leaves some out. This sample yields roughly 100,000 clones, of which nearly 90% are seen a single time; about 2.5% belongs to the top ten. Here the sequenced sample was peripheral blood, taken 28 days after the second AZD1222 dose. These receptor sequences come from an adult who received the AZD1222 COVID-19 vaccine. CDR3s leave out the opening cysteine and the closing phenylalanine or tryptophan.

v_gene: TRBV12-3/TRBV12-4
CDR3aa: ASSLRDRVEQF

v_gene: TRBV24-1
CDR3aa: AIGTTKTISYEQY

v_gene: TRBV9
CDR3aa: ASSEDRYTEAF

v_gene: TRBV6-5
CDR3aa: ASSFEGRSWQY

v_gene: TRBV20-1
CDR3aa: SASLGGSLVDTQY

v_gene: TRBV11-1
CDR3aa: ASSGTSVNEQY

v_gene: TRBV29-1
CDR3aa: SVDYFGTESTDTQY

v_gene: TRBV4-3
CDR3aa: ASSQGTSGTYNEQF

v_gene: TRBV7-9
CDR3aa: ASSDRLTDDGYT

v_gene: TRBV13
CDR3aa: ASSLIQGANTEAF

v_gene: TRBV7-9
CDR3aa: ASSLGGASNSGNTIY

v_gene: TRBV28
CDR3aa: ASSLWDRGLRQPQH

v_gene: TRBV9
CDR3aa: ASSVGLQGLTEAF

v_gene: TRBV5-1
CDR3aa: ASSTTGGATTGELF

v_gene: TRBV30
CDR3aa: AWSRTNRDQPQH

v_gene: TRBV2
CDR3aa: ASSGLAGVSHEQY

v_gene: TRBV12-3/TRBV12-4
CDR3aa: ASSATSGIEF

v_gene: TRBV28
CDR3aa: ASSQPGLAHTGELF

v_gene: TRBV24-1
CDR3aa: ATSDLQGRGTDTQY

v_gene: TRBV19
CDR3aa: ASSTTLTYSNQPQH

v_gene: TRBV27
CDR3aa: ASSLMGRNQPQH

v_gene: TRBV12-3/TRBV12-4
CDR3aa: ASSFLTAEWLF

v_gene: TRBV28
CDR3aa: ASSPQGGRENDEQF

v_gene: TRBV30
CDR3aa: AWRGLGLAGELF

v_gene: TRBV10-3
CDR3aa: AISEREQETQY

v_gene: TRBV28
CDR3aa: ASSETGTGDYEQY

v_gene: TRBV3-1/TRBV3-2
CDR3aa: ASSQDRGNEQF

v_gene: TRBV30
CDR3aa: AWSQIEQGRDTEAF

v_gene: TRBV5-5
CDR3aa: ASSGGVDFSTNEQF

v_gene: TRBV12-3/TRBV12-4
CDR3aa: ASIAGVTGELF

v_gene: TRBV5-1
CDR3aa: ASSYSGTVVSEQY

v_gene: TRBV5-1
CDR3aa: ASSLYMNTEAF

v_gene: TRBV10-1
CDR3aa: ASSEGGGRDGELF

v_gene: TRBV5-4
CDR3aa: ASSPAGTGIVTEAF

v_gene: TRBV24-1
CDR3aa: ATSDTGQGYEKLF

v_gene: TRBV19
CDR3aa: ASSISLVGTQY

v_gene: TRBV30
CDR3aa: AWSVKGPGGYT

v_gene: TRBV6-2/TRBV6-3
CDR3aa: ASSWTPMNTEAF

v_gene: TRBV28
CDR3aa: ASRLTGSYTEAF

v_gene: TRBV5-4
CDR3aa: ASRSDYRGGETQY

v_gene: TRBV18
CDR3aa: ASSPGRLDTQY

v_gene: TRBV5-6
CDR3aa: ASSLGPGESNQPQH

v_gene: TRBV29-1
CDR3aa: SVEGAGATYEQY

v_gene: TRBV28
CDR3aa: ASSLTLGGKDEQF

v_gene: TRBV3-1/TRBV3-2
CDR3aa: ASSQVGGGGTEAF

v_gene: TRBV10-1
CDR3aa: ASSENPGETQY

v_gene: TRBV6-6
CDR3aa: ASTPTSGSSYEQY

v_gene: TRBV5-1
CDR3aa: ASSLSGTSSDEQF

v_gene: TRBV6-4
CDR3aa: ASVTQTGNNSPLH

v_gene: TRBV30
CDR3aa: AWDVQARGNTIY